This T cell receptor (beta chain) comes out of a study of technical replicates of blood from a handful of donors. Trimming pared 5 bases from V and 3 bases from J, leaving 7 bases between. The CDR3 totals 11 residues. The V gene's germline CDR1 is GTSNPN and CDR2 SVGIG (reference sequence). Here immunoSEQ multiplex PCR was the method, and the copy in TCRdb shows in-frame clones only, minus some. Among over 90,000 clones listed, 95% were seen once. The chain is built from TRBV30 and TRBJ1-2, with no clear D. Input material: T cells isolated from PBMCs. The receptor's source is a human donor in good health. CDR3 bases: TGTGCCTGGGGCATTGACTATGGCTACACCTTC. Protein product: CAWGIDYGYTF. Full variable domain (rest looked up from reference TRBV30 and TRBJ1-2): SQTIHQWPATLVQPVGSPLSLECTVEGTSNPNLYWYRQAAGRGLQLLFYSVGIGQISSEVPQNLSASRPQDRQFILSSKKLLLSDSGFYLCAWGIDYGYTFGSGTRLTVV.